The entry that follows covers one TCR beta chain sequence. Its antigen remains unidentified. This sample is part of a study of cytomegalovirus exposure and HLA in healthy donors. Study-wide results and caveats: Using the classifier, cytomegalovirus status was reportedly diagnosed with high specificity and sensitivity. In presence/absence analyses, roughly uniform sequencing depth across donors was assumed.

The PCR made use of 60 Vbeta and 13 Jbeta primers. Profiled with immunoSEQ multiplex PCR; TCRdb holds only in-frame clones, not every one. The sample yields under 200,000 clones, roughly 79% seen once. Germline loops: CDR1 SNHLY, CDR2 FYNNEI. The CDR3 contains 14 residues. J gave up 5 bases and V 6 bases, and 6 bases lay outside the gene matches. The receptor was isolated from a male donor in good health and CMV-seropositive. The rearrangement links TRBV2 to TRBJ1-2, with 10 bases matching TRBD1. What was sequenced was PBMCs. The CDR3 protein is CASSRQGARYGYTF. The DNA of the CDR3 is TGTGCCAGCAGCCGACAGGGGGCAAGGTATGGCTACACCTTC.